Below are 7 T cell receptor beta chains sequenced from a single sample in a study of T cells in Graves' hyperthyroidism and ophthalmopathy. Amplification of TCR beta CDR3 regions was performed using RNA transcripts as template. The HTBI primer set served for first-round RT-PCR of the TCR CDR3. Using its own MiXCR run on the multiplex PCR reads, TCRdb lists one record per CDR3 protein. This table holds 500,000 or so distinct CDR3 sequences, about 16% found once. Sequenced material: blood. All receptors come from a woman in her 30s with Graves' ophthalmopathy.

This clonotype was seen a few times. The rearrangement joins TRBV18 to TRBJ2-1; D unresolved. Germline CDR1 is KGHSH and CDR2 is LQKENI. The ends were cut back, 3 bases at V and 5 bases at J, with 11 bases in the middle. The CDR3 is 14 residues long. The CDR3 loop is CASSPDRENNEQFF. The DNA of the CDR3 is TGTGCCAGCTCACCCGATAGGGAAAACAATGAGCAGTTCTTC. Drawing the rest from reference TRBV18 and TRBJ2-1, the complete variable domain is NAGVMQNPRHLVRRRGQEARLRCSPMKGHSHVYWYRQLPEEGLKFMVYLQKENIIDESGMPKERFSAEFPKEGPSILRIQQVVRGDSAAYFCASSPDRENNEQFFGPGTRLTVL.

This clonotype was seen repeatedly, ten times or more. The V call is TRBV28, the J call TRBJ1-3; a weak D match, TRBD1 (6 bases). This CDR3 is built from 14 residues. Trimming removed 3 bases at V and 3 bases at J, with 9 bases between. Germline loops: CDR1 MDHEN, CDR2 SYDVKM. CDR3 protein: CASSFRGGGNTIYF. DNA for the CDR3: TGTGCCAGCAGTTTCCGAGGGGGTGGAAACACCATATATTTT.

This clonotype has a handful of counts. This may arise from a read error, as a much more abundant clone is one base away. V is TRBV7-9 and J is TRBJ2-7; 10 nucleotides align to TRBD2. The germline CDR1 and CDR2 sequences are SEHNR and FQNEAQ (reference sequence). The CDR3 is made up of 15 amino acids. CDR3 residues: CASSMGGLATYGQYF. CDR3 DNA sequence: TGTGCCAGCAGCATGGGGGGACTAGCGACCTACGGGCAGTACTTC. Together with reference TRBV7-9 and TRBJ2-7, the CDR3 gives the full variable domain: DTGVSQNPRHKITKRGQNVTFRCDPISEHNRLYWYRQTLGQGPEFLTYFQNEAQLEKSRLLSDRFSAERPKGSFSTLEIQRTEQGDSAMYLCASSMGGLATYGQYFGPGTRLTVT.

The genes are TRBV27 and TRBJ2-6; weak D call: TRBD1 (6 bases). V lost 5 bases to trimming and J lost 1 base, with 18 bases between them. Germline CDR1 MNHEY, CDR2 SMNVEV (reference sequence). This CDR3 is built from 18 residues. CDR3: CASSPPTGMGSGANVLTF. CDR3 nucleotide sequence: TGTGCCAGCAGTCCTCCTACAGGGATGGGATCTGGGGCCAACGTCCTGACTTTC.

This clonotype was detected many times. J is TRBJ2-3 and V is TRBV28; the D gene is possibly TRBD2 (6 bases). Germline-derived CDR1 and CDR2 are MDHEN and SYDVKM. V dropped 2 bases and J dropped 2 bases, with 11 bases sitting between them. The CDR3 extends over 15 amino acids. CDR3 coding DNA: TGTGCCAGCAGTTTACCTAGCGCCCTCACAGATACGCAGTATTTT. Encoded protein: CASSLPSALTDTQYF.

This chain uses TRBV10-3 with TRBJ2-1; no definite D call. This CDR3 comprises 12 residues. Trimming removed 3 bases at V and 4 bases at J, with 4 bases between. Germline CDR1 reads ENHRY; CDR2 reads SYGVKD. This CDR3 is CAISDGYNEQFF. The CDR3 DNA follows: TGTGCCATCAGTGACGGTTACAATGAGCAGTTCTTC.

This clonotype was counted a few times. J is TRBJ2-1 and V is TRBV7-6; 9 bases align to TRBD2. Germline CDR1 SGHVS, CDR2 FNYEAQ. This CDR3 is 14 amino acids long. Germline trimming cut 6 bases from V and 12 bases from J; bases unmatched to any gene: 12. This chain's CDR3 is CASRRLAEHFWQFF. CDR3 DNA sequence: TGTGCCAGCAGGAGACTAGCGGAGCATTTTTGGCAGTTCTTC.